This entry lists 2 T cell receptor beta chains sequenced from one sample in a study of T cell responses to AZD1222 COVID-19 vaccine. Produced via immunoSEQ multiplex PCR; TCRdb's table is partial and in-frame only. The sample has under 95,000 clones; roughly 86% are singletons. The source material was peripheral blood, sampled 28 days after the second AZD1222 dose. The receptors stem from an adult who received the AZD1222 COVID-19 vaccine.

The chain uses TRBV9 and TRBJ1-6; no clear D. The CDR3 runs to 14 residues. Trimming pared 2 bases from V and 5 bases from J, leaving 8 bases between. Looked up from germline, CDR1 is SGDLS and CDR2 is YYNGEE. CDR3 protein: CASSVLADNSPLHF. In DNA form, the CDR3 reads TGTGCCAGCAGCGTCTTAGCAGATAATTCACCCCTCCACTTT.

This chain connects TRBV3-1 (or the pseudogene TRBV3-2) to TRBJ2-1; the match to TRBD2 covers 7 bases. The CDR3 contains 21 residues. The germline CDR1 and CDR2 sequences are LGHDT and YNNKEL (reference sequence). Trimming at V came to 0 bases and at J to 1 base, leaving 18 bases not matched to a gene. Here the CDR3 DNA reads TGTGCCAGCAGCCAAGATCGTGATAGCGGGCCTCTCCCGTCGTCCTACAATGAGCAGTTCTTC. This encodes CASSQDRDSGPLPSSYNEQFF.